The 14 T cell receptor beta chains below were found in one sample sequenced in a study of blood T cell repertoires in COVID-19. Assay used: immunoSEQ multiplex PCR; TCRdb lists only in-frame clones, some missing. The sample includes about 230,000 clones, approximately 87% of them seen just once. The sequenced sample was peripheral blood. Receptors originate from a woman in her 70s with active or convalescent COVID-19.

The J gene is TRBJ1-6, the V gene TRBV5-4, with no clear D. V was shortened by 2 bases and J by 7 bases, with 7 bases between the two germline ends. Germline CDR1 reads SGHNT; CDR2 reads YYREEE (reference sequence). CDR3 size: 13 residues. The CDR3 here is CASSLLENSPLHF. The DNA of the CDR3 is TGTGCCAGCAGCTTATTGGAGAATTCACCCCTCCACTTT. Supplemented by reference TRBV5-4 and TRBJ1-6, the full variable domain reads ETGVTQSPTHLIKTRGQQVTLRCSSQSGHNTVSWYQQALGQGPQFIFQYYREEENGRGNFPPRFSGLQFPNYSSELNVNALELDDSALYLCASSLLENSPLHFGNGTRLTVT.

Written as DNA, the CDR3 is TGTGCCAGCAGGGACAGGGTCGTGAACGAGCAGTACTTC. It specifies CASRDRVVNEQYF. The chain joins TRBV11-2 to TRBJ2-7, with 8 bases that match TRBD1. Germline V CDR1 and CDR2: SGHAT, FQNNGV. The CDR3 is 13 residues long. J was trimmed by 5 bases and V by 6 bases; bases with no gene match: 6.

The chain has TRBV7-3 and TRBJ2-1, with 9 bases matching TRBD1. The germline gives CDR1 SGHTA, CDR2 FQGTGA. The length of the CDR3 is 18 residues. V was pared by 1 base and J by 4 bases, with 11 bases of the junction left unmatched. The CDR3 DNA follows: TGTGCCAGCAGCTTAAAATCCCTGACAGGGGGTCGGTACAATGAGCAGTTCTTC. As protein: CASSLKSLTGGRYNEQFF.

CDR3 loop: CAIKLAGERGGELFF. The DNA of the CDR3 is TGTGCCATCAAACTAGCGGGAGAACGGGGCGGGGAGCTGTTTTTT. The chain employs TRBV10-3 and TRBJ2-2; TRBD2 matches at 11 bases. The CDR3 loop spans 15 amino acids. With V trimmed by 7 bases and J by 7 bases, 8 bases remained unmatched. The germline CDR1 and CDR2 sequences are ENHRY and SYGVKD.

The V and J genes are TRBV2 and TRBJ1-2, with D possibly being TRBD1 (6 bases). Trimming removed 8 bases from V and 8 bases from J, with 21 bases in between. This CDR3 has 14 amino acids. Germline V lookup: CDR1 SNHLY, CDR2 FYNNEI. The CDR3 reads CASATTGEAGGYTF. DNA for the CDR3: TGTGCCAGCGCTACGACAGGAGAGGCGGGCGGCTACACCTTC.

This sequence joins TRBV19 and TRBJ2-4; 8 bases map to TRBD1. The germline V gene has CDR1 LNHDA and CDR2 SQIVND (reference sequence). The CDR3 has 16 residues. The V segment lost 5 bases and the J segment 7 bases; nucleotides outside the gene matches: 13. The CDR3 coding sequence is TGTGCCAGTAGTTCCATATCCGCAGGGGGCAGGAACATTCAGTACTTC. This codes for CASSSISAGGRNIQYF.

The chain is built from TRBV2 and TRBJ2-7; D is undetermined. Germline V gives CDR1 SNHLY, CDR2 FYNNEI. The V and J ends lost 4 bases and 6 bases respectively, with 19 bases between them. This CDR3 comprises 15 residues. CDR3 in DNA: TGTGCCAGCAGTGTGATGCCCCCTCCTCCGGGCGAGCAGTACTTC. This codes for CASSVMPPPPGEQYF.

The chain couples TRBV30 to TRBJ1-6; TRBD1 is a possible D gene (5 bases). This CDR3 is built from 14 residues. The V end lost 3 bases, the J end lost 4 bases, and 10 bases lay between the germline ends. Germline V gives CDR1 GTSNPN, CDR2 SVGIG (reference sequence). CDR3 sequence (DNA): TGTGCCTGGAGGGCAGGGACTTATAATTCACCCCTCCACTTT. Amino acid sequence: CAWRAGTYNSPLHF. Full variable domain (outside the CDR3, taken from reference TRBV30 and TRBJ1-6): SQTIHQWPATLVQPVGSPLSLECTVEGTSNPNLYWYRQAAGRGLQLLFYSVGIGQISSEVPQNLSASRPQDRQFILSSKKLLLSDSGFYLCAWRAGTYNSPLHFGNGTRLTVT.

The CDR3 DNA sequence: TGTGCCAGCGGTCTGGGGACAGGGGAGACCCAGTACTTC. Translated: CASGLGTGETQYF. V and J are TRBV5-4 and TRBJ2-5; TRBD1 aligns across 9 bases. CDR1 and CDR2 (germline): SGHNT, YYREEE (reference sequence). CDR3 length: 13 residues. The junction had 6 bases not matched to a gene; V was cut back by 7 bases and J by 5 bases.

CDR3 DNA: TGTGCCAGCAGACTCACGACAGGAAACACCATATATTTT. Its protein is CASRLTTGNTIYF. The genes are TRBV12-3 or TRBV12-4 and TRBJ1-3; no firm D call. V was trimmed by 6 bases and J by 4 bases, leaving 10 bases between them. The CDR3 is made up of 13 amino acids.

The V gene is TRBV5-5, the J gene TRBJ2-7; D ambiguous. The V gene's germline CDR1 is SGHKS and CDR2 YYEKEE (reference sequence). The V and J ends lost 2 bases and 0 bases respectively, with 6 bases between them. This CDR3 contains 13 residues. The CDR3 loop is CASSFPVSYEQYF. CDR3 nucleotides: TGTGCCAGCAGCTTCCCGGTCTCCTACGAGCAGTACTTC.

The chain recombines TRBV6-5 with TRBJ1-6; 7 positions match TRBD1. The CDR3 contains 14 residues. The germline V gene has CDR1 MNHEY and CDR2 SVGAGI. V lost 1 base and J lost 10; bases outside the gene matches: 4. The CDR3 spells CASSYLGGGSPLHF. CDR3 nucleotides: TGTGCCAGCAGTTACTTAGGGGGCGGGTCACCCCTCCACTTT.

The chain is built from TRBV27 and TRBJ2-7; 8 nucleotides match TRBD1. The junction had 2 bases not matched to a gene; V was cut back by 9 bases and J by 4 bases. Germline values: CDR1 MNHEY, CDR2 SMNVEV (reference sequence). This CDR3 is built from 11 residues. The CDR3 spells CARQGVYEQYF. The CDR3 nucleotides read TGTGCCAGACAGGGGGTTTACGAGCAGTACTTC.

The chain carries TRBV19 and TRBJ1-4; D unclear. This CDR3 is built from 13 residues. The V end was cut by 3 bases, the J end by 5 bases, with 7 bases between. CDR1 and CDR2 from the germline V gene are LNHDA and SQIVND (reference sequence). CDR3: CASSMNMNEKLFF. The CDR3 region has the DNA TGTGCCAGTAGTATGAACATGAATGAAAAACTGTTTTTT.